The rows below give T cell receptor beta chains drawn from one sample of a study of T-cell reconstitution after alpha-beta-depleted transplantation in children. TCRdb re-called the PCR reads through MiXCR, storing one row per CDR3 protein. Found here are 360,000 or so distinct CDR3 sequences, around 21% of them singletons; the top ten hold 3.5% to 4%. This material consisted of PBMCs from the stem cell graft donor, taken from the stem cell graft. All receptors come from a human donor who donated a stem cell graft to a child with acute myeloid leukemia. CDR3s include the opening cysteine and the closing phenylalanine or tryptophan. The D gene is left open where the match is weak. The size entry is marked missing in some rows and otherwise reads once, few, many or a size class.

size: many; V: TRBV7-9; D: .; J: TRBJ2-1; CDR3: CASSMDYPNNEQFF; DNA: TGTGCCAGCAGCATGGACTACCCGAACAATGAGCAGTTCTTC
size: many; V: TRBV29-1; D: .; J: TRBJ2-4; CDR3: CSVEGGQLDIQYF; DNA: TGCAGCGTTGAGGGTGGACAATTAGACATTCAGTACTTC
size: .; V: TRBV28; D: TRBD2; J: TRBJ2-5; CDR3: CASSSYARTSGRAGETQYF; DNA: TGTGCCAGCAGTTCATATGCTAGGACTAGCGGGAGGGCCGGGGAGACCCAGTACTTC
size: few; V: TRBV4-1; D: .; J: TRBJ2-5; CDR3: CASSQVLYGPETQYF; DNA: TGCGCCAGCAGCCAAGTTTTGTACGGTCCCGAGACCCAGTACTTC
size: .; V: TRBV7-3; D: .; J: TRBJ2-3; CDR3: CASSSQGNTDTQYF; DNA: TGTGCCAGCAGCTCGCAAGGGAACACAGATACGCAGTATTTT
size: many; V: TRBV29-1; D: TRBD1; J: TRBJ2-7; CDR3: CSAPDRAYEQYF; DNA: TGCAGCGCCCCGGACAGGGCTTACGAGCAGTACTTC
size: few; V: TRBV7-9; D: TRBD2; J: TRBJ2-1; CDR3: CASSPGLAGTNEQFF; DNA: TGTGCCAGCAGCCCCGGACTAGCGGGCACCAATGAGCAGTTCTTC
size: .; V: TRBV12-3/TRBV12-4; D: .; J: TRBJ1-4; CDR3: CASSPHGGGGGEKLFF; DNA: TGTGCCAGCAGTCCGCACGGGGGAGGGGGTGGCGAAAAACTGTTTTTT
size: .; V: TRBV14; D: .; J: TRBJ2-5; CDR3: CASSQTLRQETQYF; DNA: TGTGCCAGCAGCCAGACTCTCAGGCAAGAGACCCAGTACTTC
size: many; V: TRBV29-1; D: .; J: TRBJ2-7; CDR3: CSVRRFRDEQYF; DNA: TGCAGCGTTAGGCGATTTAGGGACGAGCAGTACTTC
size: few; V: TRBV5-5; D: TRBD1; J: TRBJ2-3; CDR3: CASSLWQGAADTQYF; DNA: TGTGCCAGCAGCTTGTGGCAGGGGGCCGCAGATACGCAGTATTTT
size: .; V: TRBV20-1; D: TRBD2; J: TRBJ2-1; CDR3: CSARLGLAGVDGDEQFF; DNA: TGCAGTGCTAGACTAGGACTAGCGGGAGTGGATGGCGATGAGCAGTTCTTC
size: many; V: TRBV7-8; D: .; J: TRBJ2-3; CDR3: CASSLGTTDTQYF; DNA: TGCGCCAGCAGCCTCGGCACCACAGATACGCAGTATTTT
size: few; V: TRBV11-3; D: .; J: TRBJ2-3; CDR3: CASSTRTGREPDTQYF; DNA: TGTGCCAGCAGCACCCGGACAGGGAGGGAGCCAGATACGCAGTATTTT
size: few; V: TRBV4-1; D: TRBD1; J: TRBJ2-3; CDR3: CASSQVLRTGTTDTQYF; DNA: TGCGCCAGCAGCCAAGTTTTACGGACAGGGACCACAGATACGCAGTATTTT
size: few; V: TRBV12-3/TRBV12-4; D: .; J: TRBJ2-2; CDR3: CASVVGTLWAGELFF; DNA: TGTGCCAGCGTGGTTGGGACCCTCTGGGCCGGGGAGCTGTTTTTT
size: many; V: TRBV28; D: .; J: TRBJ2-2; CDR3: CASSPSQNGELFF; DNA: TGTGCCAGCAGTCCTTCCCAAAACGGGGAGCTGTTTTTT